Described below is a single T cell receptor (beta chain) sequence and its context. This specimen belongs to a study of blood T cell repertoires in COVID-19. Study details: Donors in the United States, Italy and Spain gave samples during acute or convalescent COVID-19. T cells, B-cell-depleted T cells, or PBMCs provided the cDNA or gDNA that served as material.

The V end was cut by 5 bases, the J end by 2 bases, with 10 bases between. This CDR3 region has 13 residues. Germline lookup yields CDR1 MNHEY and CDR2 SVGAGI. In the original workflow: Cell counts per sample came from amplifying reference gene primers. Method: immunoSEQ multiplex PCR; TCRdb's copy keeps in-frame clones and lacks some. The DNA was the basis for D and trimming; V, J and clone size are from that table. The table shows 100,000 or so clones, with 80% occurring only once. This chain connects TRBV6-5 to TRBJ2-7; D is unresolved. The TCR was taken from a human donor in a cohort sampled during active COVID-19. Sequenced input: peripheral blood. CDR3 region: CASSPPPAYEQYF. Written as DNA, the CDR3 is TGTGCCAGCAGTCCCCCCCCTGCCTACGAGCAGTACTTC.